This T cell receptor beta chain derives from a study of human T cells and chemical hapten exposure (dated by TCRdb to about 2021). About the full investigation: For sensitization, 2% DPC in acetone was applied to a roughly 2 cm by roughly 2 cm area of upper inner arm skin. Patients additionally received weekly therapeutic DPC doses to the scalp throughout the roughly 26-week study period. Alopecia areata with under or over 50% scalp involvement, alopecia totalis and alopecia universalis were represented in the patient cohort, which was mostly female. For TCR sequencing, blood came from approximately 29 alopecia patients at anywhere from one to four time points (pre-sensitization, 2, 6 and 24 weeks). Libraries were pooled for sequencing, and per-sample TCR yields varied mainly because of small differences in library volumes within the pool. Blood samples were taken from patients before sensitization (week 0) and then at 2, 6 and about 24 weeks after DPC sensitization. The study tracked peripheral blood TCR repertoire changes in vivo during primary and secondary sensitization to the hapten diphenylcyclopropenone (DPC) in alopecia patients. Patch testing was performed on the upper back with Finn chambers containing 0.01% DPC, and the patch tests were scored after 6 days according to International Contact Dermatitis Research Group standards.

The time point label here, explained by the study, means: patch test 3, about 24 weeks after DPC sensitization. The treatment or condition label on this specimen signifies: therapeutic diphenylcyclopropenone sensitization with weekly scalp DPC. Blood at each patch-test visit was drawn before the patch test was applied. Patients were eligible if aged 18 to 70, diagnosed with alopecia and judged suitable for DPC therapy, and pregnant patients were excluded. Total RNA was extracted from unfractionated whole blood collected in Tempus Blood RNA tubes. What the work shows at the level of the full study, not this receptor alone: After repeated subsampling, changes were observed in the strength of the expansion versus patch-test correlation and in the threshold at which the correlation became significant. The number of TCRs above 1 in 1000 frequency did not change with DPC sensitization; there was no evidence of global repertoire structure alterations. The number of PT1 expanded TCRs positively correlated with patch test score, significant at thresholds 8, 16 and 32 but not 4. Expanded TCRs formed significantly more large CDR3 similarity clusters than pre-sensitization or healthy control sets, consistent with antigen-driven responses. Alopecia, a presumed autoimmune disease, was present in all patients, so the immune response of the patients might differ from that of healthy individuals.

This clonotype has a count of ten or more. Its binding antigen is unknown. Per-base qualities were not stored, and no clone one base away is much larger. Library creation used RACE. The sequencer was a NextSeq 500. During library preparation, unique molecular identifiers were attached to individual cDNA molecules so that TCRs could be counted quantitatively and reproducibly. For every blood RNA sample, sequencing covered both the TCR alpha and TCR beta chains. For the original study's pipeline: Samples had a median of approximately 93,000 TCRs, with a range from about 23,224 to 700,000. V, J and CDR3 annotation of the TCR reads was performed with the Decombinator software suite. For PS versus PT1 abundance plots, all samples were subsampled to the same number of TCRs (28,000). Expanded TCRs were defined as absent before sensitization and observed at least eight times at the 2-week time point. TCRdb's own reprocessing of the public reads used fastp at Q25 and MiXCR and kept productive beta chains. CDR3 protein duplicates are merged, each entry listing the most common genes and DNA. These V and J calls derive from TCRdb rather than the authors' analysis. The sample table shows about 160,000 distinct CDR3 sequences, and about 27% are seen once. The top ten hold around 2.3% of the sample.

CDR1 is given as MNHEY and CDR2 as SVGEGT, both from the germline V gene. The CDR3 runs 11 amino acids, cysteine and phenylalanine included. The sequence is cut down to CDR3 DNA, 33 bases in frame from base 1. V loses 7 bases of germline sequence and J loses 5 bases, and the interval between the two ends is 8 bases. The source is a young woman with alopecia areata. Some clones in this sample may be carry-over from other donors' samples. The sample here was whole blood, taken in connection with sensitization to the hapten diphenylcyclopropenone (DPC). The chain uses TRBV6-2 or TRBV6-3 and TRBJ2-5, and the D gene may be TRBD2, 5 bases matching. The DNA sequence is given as TGTGCCAGCAACACGGGGGAGACCCAGTACTTC. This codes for CASNTGETQYF.